The rows below give T cell receptor beta chains drawn from one sample of a study of T-cell reconstitution after alpha-beta-depleted transplantation in children. TCRdb independently ran MiXCR on the PCR reads; one entry per CDR3 protein. This table has 9,000 or so distinct CDR3 sequences, roughly 14% appearing once. This material consisted of PBMCs, mostly from graft donor cells, taken 60 days after TCRalphabeta/CD19-depleted stem cell transplant. These receptor sequences come from a male patient under 18 who had a stem cell transplant for acute lymphoblastic leukemia, so the T cells may come from the graft donor. Both conserved end residues are part of each CDR3. Fields, in order: V gene, J gene, D gene, clone size, CDR3 DNA, CDR3 protein. A D gene is named only where the DNA matches it firmly. The size entry is marked missing in some rows and otherwise reads once, few, many or a size class.

v_gene: TRBV20-1; j_gene: TRBJ2-7; d_gene: TRBD1; abundance: many; CDR3nt: TGCAGCCCAGAACTATCAGGGGGCCGGGTCGAGCAGTACTTC; CDR3aa: CSPELSGGRVEQYF
v_gene: TRBV4-3; j_gene: TRBJ1-6; d_gene: NA; abundance: many; CDR3nt: TGCGCCAGCAGCCAAGTGCTCGGGTCACCCCTCCACTTT; CDR3aa: CASSQVLGSPLHF
v_gene: TRBV6-5; j_gene: TRBJ1-4; d_gene: NA; abundance: many; CDR3nt: TGTGCCAGCACTCTAAGGGGACCTACGACTAATGAAAAACTGTTTTTT; CDR3aa: CASTLRGPTTNEKLFF
v_gene: TRBV25-1; j_gene: TRBJ1-3; d_gene: NA; abundance: many; CDR3nt: TGTGCCAGCAGTACGGGACTTGGAAACACCATATATTTT; CDR3aa: CASSTGLGNTIYF
v_gene: TRBV7-9; j_gene: TRBJ2-3; d_gene: NA; abundance: few; CDR3nt: TGTGCCAGCAGCTTAGTGGGGGGGCCCGCAGATACGCAGTATTTT; CDR3aa: CASSLVGGPADTQYF
v_gene: TRBV7-9; j_gene: TRBJ2-5; d_gene: NA; abundance: NA; CDR3nt: TGTGCCAGCAGCTCCGCGAGGGGTTCGACCCAGTACTTC; CDR3aa: CASSSARGSTQYF
v_gene: TRBV25-1; j_gene: TRBJ2-2; d_gene: TRBD1; abundance: many; CDR3nt: TGTGCCAGCAGTGCCCCGGGACAGGGGGCCCCCGGGGAGCTGTTTTTT; CDR3aa: CASSAPGQGAPGELFF
v_gene: TRBV6-1; j_gene: TRBJ2-1; d_gene: NA; abundance: NA; CDR3nt: TGTGCCAGCAAGACGGGACCATACAATGAGCAGTTCTTC; CDR3aa: CASKTGPYNEQFF
v_gene: TRBV11-3; j_gene: TRBJ2-2; d_gene: NA; abundance: many; CDR3nt: TGTGCCAGCAGCTCCAGGGGGAACACCGGGGAGCTGTTTTTT; CDR3aa: CASSSRGNTGELFF
v_gene: TRBV11-1; j_gene: TRBJ2-2; d_gene: TRBD1; abundance: many; CDR3nt: TGTGCCAGCAGCTTCCCAGGGGGCCTTATTCCGAACACCGGGGAGCTGTTTTTT; CDR3aa: CASSFPGGLIPNTGELFF
v_gene: TRBV30; j_gene: TRBJ2-1; d_gene: TRBD2; abundance: many; CDR3nt: TGTGCCTGGAGTGGACTAGCGGGAGAAACGGGGAGGTTCTTC; CDR3aa: CAWSGLAGETGRFF
v_gene: TRBV7-9; j_gene: TRBJ2-5; d_gene: TRBD1; abundance: many; CDR3nt: TGTGCCAGCAGCTCACCGTGGACAGGGCAAGAGACCCAGTACTTC; CDR3aa: CASSSPWTGQETQYF
v_gene: TRBV5-1; j_gene: TRBJ2-2; d_gene: NA; abundance: many; CDR3nt: TGCGCCAGCAGACCCACAGAAGCGGGGAACACCGGGGAGCTGTTTTTT; CDR3aa: CASRPTEAGNTGELFF
v_gene: TRBV11-2; j_gene: TRBJ2-5; d_gene: NA; abundance: NA; CDR3nt: TGTGCCAGCAGCTTAGGAGTACAAGAGACCCAGTACTTC; CDR3aa: CASSLGVQETQYF
v_gene: TRBV7-2; j_gene: TRBJ1-5; d_gene: NA; abundance: many; CDR3nt: TGTGCCAGCAGCTTCAGGGTAAATCAGCCCCAGCATTTT; CDR3aa: CASSFRVNQPQHF
v_gene: TRBV12-3/TRBV12-4; j_gene: TRBJ2-4; d_gene: NA; abundance: many; CDR3nt: TGTGCCAGCAGCCGTCTTAACCCTACGAGGAGGAGAAACATTCAGTACTTC; CDR3aa: CASSRLNPTRRRNIQYF
v_gene: TRBV9; j_gene: TRBJ2-3; d_gene: TRBD2; abundance: many; CDR3nt: TGTGCCAGCAGCGTAGTTTCTAGCGGGAGGGCCTCAGATACGCAGTATTTT; CDR3aa: CASSVVSSGRASDTQYF
v_gene: TRBV19; j_gene: TRBJ1-1; d_gene: NA; abundance: many; CDR3nt: TGTGCCAGTAGTACCTCACGGGGCGGGGGCACTGAAGCTTTCTTT; CDR3aa: CASSTSRGGGTEAFF
v_gene: TRBV20-1; j_gene: TRBJ1-6; d_gene: NA; abundance: many; CDR3nt: TGCAGTGCCCACACAGGGATTTATAATTCACCCCTCCACTTT; CDR3aa: CSAHTGIYNSPLHF
v_gene: TRBV11-2; j_gene: TRBJ2-2; d_gene: TRBD2; abundance: many; CDR3nt: TGTGCCAGCAGCTCTTACGCACTAGCGGGGGGGCTGGTCGGGGAGCTGTTTTTT; CDR3aa: CASSSYALAGGLVGELFF
v_gene: TRBV7-9; j_gene: TRBJ1-5; d_gene: TRBD1; abundance: many; CDR3nt: TGTGCCAGCAGCTGGGGGACAGGGAGCCGCAGGGGCAATCAGCCCCAGCATTTT; CDR3aa: CASSWGTGSRRGNQPQHF
v_gene: TRBV12-3/TRBV12-4; j_gene: TRBJ2-3; d_gene: NA; abundance: many; CDR3nt: TGTGCCAGCAGTTTAGGTAGGCCAGATACGCAGTATTTT; CDR3aa: CASSLGRPDTQYF
v_gene: TRBV11-2; j_gene: TRBJ2-3; d_gene: NA; abundance: many; CDR3nt: TGTGCCAGCAGCTGGACTAACACAGATACGCAGTATTTT; CDR3aa: CASSWTNTDTQYF
v_gene: TRBV20-1; j_gene: TRBJ2-1; d_gene: NA; abundance: many; CDR3nt: TGCAGTGCTACTCCCAGCTCCTACAATGAGCAGTTCTTC; CDR3aa: CSATPSSYNEQFF
v_gene: TRBV9; j_gene: TRBJ2-5; d_gene: NA; abundance: many; CDR3nt: TGTGCCAGCAGCGTAGTACCAGAGACCCAGTACTTC; CDR3aa: CASSVVPETQYF
v_gene: TRBV11-2; j_gene: TRBJ2-2; d_gene: TRBD1; abundance: many; CDR3nt: TGTGCCAGCACCATACTGGGGACAGCTAGAACCACCGGGGAGCTGTTTTTT; CDR3aa: CASTILGTARTTGELFF
v_gene: TRBV6-6; j_gene: TRBJ1-5; d_gene: NA; abundance: many; CDR3nt: TGTGCCAGCAGTCCCCCGGGGAACAATCAGCCCCAGCATTTT; CDR3aa: CASSPPGNNQPQHF
v_gene: TRBV28; j_gene: TRBJ1-6; d_gene: NA; abundance: many; CDR3nt: TGTGCCAGCAACGGCAGGGGCAATTCACCCCTCCACTTT; CDR3aa: CASNGRGNSPLHF
v_gene: TRBV6-1; j_gene: TRBJ2-7; d_gene: TRBD1; abundance: many; CDR3nt: TGTGCCAGCAGTCAAACAGGGGGAAAAGGTTCCTACGAGCAGTACTTC; CDR3aa: CASSQTGGKGSYEQYF
v_gene: TRBV18; j_gene: TRBJ2-2; d_gene: NA; abundance: many; CDR3nt: TGTGCCAGCTCACCTACGACGAGGGCTGGGACCGGGGAGCTGTTTTTT; CDR3aa: CASSPTTRAGTGELFF
v_gene: TRBV20-1; j_gene: TRBJ1-1; d_gene: NA; abundance: NA; CDR3nt: TGCAGTGCTAGTCTGGGGGGACGCACTGAAGCTTTCTTT; CDR3aa: CSASLGGRTEAFF
v_gene: TRBV5-1; j_gene: TRBJ2-4; d_gene: NA; abundance: many; CDR3nt: TGCGCCAGTCTAACACTAGCCAAAAACATTCAGTACTTC; CDR3aa: CASLTLAKNIQYF
v_gene: TRBV12-3/TRBV12-4; j_gene: TRBJ2-1; d_gene: TRBD2; abundance: many; CDR3nt: TGTGCCAGCAGTTTTAGCGGGAGATACAATGAGCAGTTCTTC; CDR3aa: CASSFSGRYNEQFF